This T cell receptor beta chain emerged from a study of Graves' ophthalmopathy and Graves' hyperthyroidism. This clonotype has only one observation. Its specificity is not known. Broader study findings: Most thyroid clonotypes expanded beyond 0.001 frequency were also found in blood.

With 7 bases removed from V and 7 bases from J, the gap between germline ends came to 10 bases. The CDR3 totals 12 residues. Per the germline V gene, CDR1 is SNHLY and CDR2 is FYNNEI. Out of about 11 ml of fresh peripheral blood, PBMCs were obtained. The authors amplified TCR beta CDR3 regions from RNA transcripts. HTBI primers served in a first-round RT-PCR, which a second-round multiplex PCR followed. TCRdb ran MiXCR on the multiplex PCR reads and lists one entry per CDR3 protein. The data contain 400,000 or so distinct CDR3 sequences, 15% of them singletons. The TCR comes from a young woman with stable Graves' hyperthyroidism. The specimen sequenced was peripheral blood. This chain uses TRBV2 with TRBJ2-2, with a weak D call TRBD1 (5 bases). CDR3 sequence: CASKETVGELFF. The CDR3 bases are TGTGCCAGCAAAGAGACAGTCGGGGAGCTGTTTTTT.